This is a list of T cell receptor beta chains from one sample in a study of blood T cell repertoires in COVID-19. TCRdb's table, derived via immunoSEQ multiplex PCR, lists solely in-frame clones and lacks some. The data contain around 430,000 clones, roughly 88% of them seen just once; the ten biggest clones take up around an eighth. Source material: peripheral blood. Source of these receptors: a woman aged 50 to 60 with COVID-19, enrolled during active disease. CDR3s include the opening cysteine and the closing phenylalanine or tryptophan. The D gene is left open where the match is weak. Part of the rows lack a size; the others show once, few, many or a class for expanded clones.

>TRBV5-6|TRBD1|once|TRBJ1-1
CASSWAPAGGNTEAFF
TGTGCCAGCAGCTGGGCCCCGGCAGGGGGCAACACTGAAGCTTTCTTT
>TRBV16|-|-|TRBJ2-1
CASSQSVGSTGNEQFF
TGTGCCAGCAGCCAATCTGTGGGCTCGACAGGCAATGAGCAGTTCTTC
>TRBV24-1|TRBD2|once|TRBJ2-3
CATSDRLAGEGTDTQYF
TGTGCCACCAGTGATCGACTAGCGGGGGAAGGCACAGATACGCAGTATTTT
>TRBV27|-|-|TRBJ1-2
CASSPVTKMSYTF
TGTGCCAGCAGTCCGGTGACAAAAATGAGCTACACCTTC
>TRBV2|TRBD1|-|TRBJ1-2
CANLGQGTNYGYTF
TGCGCAAACCTAGGACAGGGGACTAACTATGGCTACACCTTC
>TRBV19|-|-|TRBJ1-2
CASSIVDSPYGYTF
TGTGCCAGTAGTATAGTGGACAGCCCCTATGGCTACACCTTC
>TRBV7-9|-|-|TRBJ1-2
CASSLDWGHGYTF
TGTGCCAGCAGCTTAGATTGGGGCCATGGCTACACCTTC
>TRBV19|-|-|TRBJ2-2
CASSIAMNTGELFF
TGTGCCAGTAGTATAGCTATGAACACCGGGGAGCTGTTTTTT
>TRBV5-6|-|-|TRBJ1-1
CASSLSGHTEAFF
TGTGCCAGCAGCTTGTCAGGGCACACTGAAGCTTTCTTT
>TRBV7-8|-|-|TRBJ1-1
CASSLNRANTEAFF
TGTGCCAGCAGCTTAAACAGGGCGAACACTGAAGCTTTCTTT
>TRBV7-3|TRBD1|-|TRBJ2-2
CASSPGQGPGELFF
TGTGCCAGCAGCCCCGGACAGGGACCCGGGGAGCTGTTTTTT
>TRBV13|TRBD2|-|TRBJ2-7
CASSPHPWLAEGSYEQYF
TGTGCCAGCAGCCCCCACCCCTGGCTAGCGGAAGGGTCCTACGAGCAGTACTTC
>TRBV9|TRBD2|-|TRBJ2-7
CASSPVSGGAGGRSEQYF
TGTGCCAGCAGCCCAGTCAGCGGAGGAGCGGGGGGGAGGAGCGAGCAGTACTTC
>TRBV2|-|-|TRBJ1-1
CASSEGVLNTEAFF
TGTGCCAGCAGTGAAGGAGTCCTGAACACTGAAGCTTTCTTT
>TRBV23-1|TRBD1|-|TRBJ1-1
CASSHATGTGSTEAFF
TGCGCCAGCAGTCACGCAACCGGGACAGGAAGCACTGAAGCTTTCTTT
>TRBV7-2|-|-|TRBJ1-6
CASSLPFTGNSPLHF
TGTGCCAGCAGCTTACCTTTTACAGGGAATTCACCCCTCCACTTT
>TRBV30|-|few|TRBJ1-5
CAWSAPPGRGQPQHF
TGTGCCTGGAGTGCTCCCCCGGGGAGGGGCCAGCCCCAGCATTTT
>TRBV3-1/TRBV3-2|-|-|TRBJ1-2
CASSPDLGGGGYGYTF
TGTGCCAGCAGCCCCGACCTGGGTGGGGGAGGCTATGGCTACACCTTC
>TRBV12-3/TRBV12-4|-|-|TRBJ1-3
CASSLIVLNTIYF
TGTGCCAGCAGTTTAATAGTGCTGAACACCATATATTTT
>TRBV11-2|TRBD1|few|TRBJ2-7
CASSIYRGRSYEQYF
TGTGCCAGCAGCATATACAGGGGGCGATCCTACGAGCAGTACTTC
>TRBV29-1|-|-|TRBJ1-1
CSLSRGLGRNTEAFF
TGCAGCCTTAGCCGGGGTTTAGGTCGGAACACTGAAGCTTTCTTT
>TRBV18|-|-|TRBJ1-2
CASSPTDGGGYGYTF
TGTGCCAGCTCACCCACCGATGGGGGGGGCTATGGCTACACCTTC
>TRBV19|TRBD2|few|TRBJ2-3
CASSLGLAGGRDTQYF
TGTGCCAGTAGTTTGGGACTAGCGGGGGGGAGAGATACGCAGTATTTT
>TRBV7-9|TRBD1|-|TRBJ1-1
CASSSLGTGRDTEAFF
TGTGCCAGCAGCTCCCTTGGGACAGGGAGGGACACTGAAGCTTTCTTT
>TRBV25-1|TRBD2|-|TRBJ2-3
CASTQTGGVSTDTQYF
TGTGCCAGCACCCAAACGGGAGGGGTTAGCACAGATACGCAGTATTTT
>TRBV6-2/TRBV6-3|-|-|TRBJ1-2
CASSYRDGGPPRRTF
TGTGCCAGCAGTTATCGGGACGGGGGACCCCCCCGGAGGACCTTC
>TRBV11-2|-|-|TRBJ2-7
CASSPGTSYEQYF
TGTGCCAGCAGCCCCGGGACTTCCTACGAGCAGTACTTC
>TRBV18|TRBD2|-|TRBJ2-7
CASSTLAGSYEQYF
TGTGCCAGCTCAACACTAGCGGGCTCCTACGAGCAGTACTTC
>TRBV5-6|-|-|TRBJ2-6
CASSPLGEWTPSGANVLTF
TGTGCCAGCAGCCCTCTTGGGGAGTGGACCCCCTCTGGGGCCAACGTCCTGACTTTC
>TRBV4-1|TRBD2|-|TRBJ2-1
CASSLYSGGANEQFF
TGCGCCAGCAGCCTTTACAGCGGGGGGGCAAATGAGCAGTTCTTC
>TRBV7-8|-|-|TRBJ1-1
CASSMEPGTEAFF
TGTGCCAGCAGCATGGAGCCGGGCACTGAAGCTTTCTTT
>TRBV5-1|TRBD2|-|TRBJ2-5
CASSLFPGTSTEETQYF
TGCGCCAGCAGCTTATTCCCCGGGACTAGTACTGAAGAGACCCAGTACTTC
>TRBV11-2|-|once|TRBJ2-1
CASSPGAYNEQFF
TGTGCCAGCAGCCCCGGGGCCTACAATGAGCAGTTCTTC
>TRBV10-3|-|once|TRBJ1-1
CAIRGGTAEAFF
TGTGCCATCAGGGGGGGGACGGCTGAAGCTTTCTTT
>TRBV19|TRBD2|-|TRBJ2-2
CASGSGAITGELFF
TGTGCCAGCGGAAGCGGGGCGATCACCGGGGAGCTGTTTTTT
>TRBV9|-|once|TRBJ1-1
CASSLVARSTEAFF
TGTGCCAGCAGCCTGGTTGCGCGGTCAACTGAAGCTTTCTTT
>TRBV5-4|TRBD2|once|TRBJ2-1
CASTPVGGNYNEQFF
TGTGCCAGCACTCCCGTCGGGGGGAACTACAATGAGCAGTTCTTC
>TRBV9|-|once|TRBJ1-4
CASSREVTNEKLFF
TGTGCCAGCAGTAGGGAGGTCACTAATGAAAAACTGTTTTTT
>TRBV9|-|-|TRBJ1-2
CASSDTTGNYGYTF
TGTGCCAGCAGCGATACAACAGGAAACTATGGCTACACCTTC
>TRBV18|-|-|TRBJ1-1
CASSLIDQLVDTEAFF
TGTGCCAGCTCATTGATCGATCAACTAGTGGACACTGAAGCTTTCTTT
>TRBV11-1|-|-|TRBJ1-2
CASSLGEASVGYTF
TGTGCCAGCAGCTTAGGGGAGGCTTCGGTCGGCTACACCTTC
>TRBV6-5|TRBD1|-|TRBJ2-1
CASSSHSGGEQFF
TGTGCCAGCAGTTCCCATTCAGGGGGAGAGCAGTTCTTC
>TRBV2|TRBD2|-|TRBJ2-7
CASRVTGTSGWYEQYF
TGTGCCAGCAGGGTTACCGGGACTAGCGGATGGTACGAGCAGTACTTC
>TRBV5-1|-|once|TRBJ1-6
CASSAPLRVYNSPLHF
TGCGCCAGCAGCGCGCCCCTGAGGGTCTATAATTCACCCCTCCACTTT
>TRBV12-5|-|-|TRBJ2-2
CASGRDTLTGELFF
TGTGCTAGTGGCCGAGACACACTCACCGGGGAGCTGTTTTTT
>TRBV6-5|-|-|TRBJ1-5
CASLRTEGNQPQHF
TGTGCCAGCCTCCGGACAGAAGGCAATCAGCCCCAGCATTTT
>TRBV6-5|-|-|TRBJ1-2
CASSRDRNYGYTF
TGTGCCAGCAGCCGCGACAGGAACTATGGCTACACCTTC
>TRBV5-1|-|-|TRBJ2-3
CASMIADTQYF
TGCGCCAGCATGATCGCGGATACGCAGTATTTT
>TRBV19|-|-|TRBJ2-7
CASSRGTSLRSYEQYF
TGTGCCAGTAGTAGGGGGACATCCCTCCGATCCTACGAGCAGTACTTC
>TRBV27|-|-|TRBJ1-1
CASSPQGATEAFF
TGTGCCAGCAGTCCACAGGGAGCCACTGAAGCTTTCTTT
>TRBV7-9|-|-|TRBJ1-1
CASSSGQNTEAFF
TGTGCCAGCAGTTCGGGACAGAACACTGAAGCTTTCTTT
>TRBV5-1|TRBD1|-|TRBJ1-2
CASSLAGTEYSTF
TGCGCCAGCAGCTTGGCCGGGACAGAGTACTCCACCTTC
>TRBV19|TRBD1|once|TRBJ2-1
CASSIVGATGVRNEQFF
TGTGCCAGTAGTATCGTAGGCGCGACAGGGGTAAGAAATGAGCAGTTCTTC
>TRBV6-2/TRBV6-3|-|-|TRBJ1-2
CASSDRSYGYTF
TGTGCCAGCAGTGACAGGTCCTATGGCTACACCTTC
>TRBV4-1|-|-|TRBJ1-6
CASSHSTVSNSPLHF
TGCGCCAGCAGCCATTCGACAGTCTCTAATTCACCCCTCCACTTT
>TRBV2|-|-|TRBJ1-1
CASCQGTTEAFF
TGTGCCAGCTGCCAGGGTACCACTGAAGCTTTCTTT
>TRBV2|TRBD1|-|TRBJ2-7
CASSDGTGDYEQYF
TGTGCCAGCAGTGACGGGACAGGAGACTACGAGCAGTACTTC